This T cell receptor beta chain derives from a study of identical twins. In TCRdb, the 5' RACE reads were re-called with MiXCR into one record per CDR3 protein. The sample includes roughly 230,000 distinct CDR3 sequences, about 8.3% of them seen just once. V lost 4 bases to trimming and J lost 7 bases, with 16 bases between them. The CDR3 spans 14 residues. Germline loops: CDR1 MDHEN, CDR2 SYDVKM. Ten or more counts support this clonotype. Separately, the same data were catalogued under a study of yellow fever vaccine responses in identical twins.

This TCR came from a woman younger than 30 in good health. Sequencing used CD8+ T cells sorted from blood. The gene calls are TRBV28 and TRBJ2-5; D not resolved. CDR3 residues: CASSWNFGNLTQYF. CDR3 DNA: TGTGCCAGCAGTTGGAATTTTGGGAACCTGACCCAGTACTTC.